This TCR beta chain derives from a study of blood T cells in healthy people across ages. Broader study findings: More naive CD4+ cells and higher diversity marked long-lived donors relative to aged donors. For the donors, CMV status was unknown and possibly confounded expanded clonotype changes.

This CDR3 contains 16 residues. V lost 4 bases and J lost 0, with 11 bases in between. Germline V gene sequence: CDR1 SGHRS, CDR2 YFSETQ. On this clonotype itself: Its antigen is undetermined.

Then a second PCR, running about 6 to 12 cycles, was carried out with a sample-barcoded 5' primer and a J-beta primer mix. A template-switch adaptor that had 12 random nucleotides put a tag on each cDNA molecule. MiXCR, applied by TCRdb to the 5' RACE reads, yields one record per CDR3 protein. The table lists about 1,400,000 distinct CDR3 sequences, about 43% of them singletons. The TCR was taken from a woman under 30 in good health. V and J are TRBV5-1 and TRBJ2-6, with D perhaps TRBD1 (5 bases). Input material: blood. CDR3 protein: CASSQTENSGANVLTF. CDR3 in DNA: TGCGCCAGCAGCCAGACAGAGAACTCTGGGGCCAACGTCCTGACTTTC.